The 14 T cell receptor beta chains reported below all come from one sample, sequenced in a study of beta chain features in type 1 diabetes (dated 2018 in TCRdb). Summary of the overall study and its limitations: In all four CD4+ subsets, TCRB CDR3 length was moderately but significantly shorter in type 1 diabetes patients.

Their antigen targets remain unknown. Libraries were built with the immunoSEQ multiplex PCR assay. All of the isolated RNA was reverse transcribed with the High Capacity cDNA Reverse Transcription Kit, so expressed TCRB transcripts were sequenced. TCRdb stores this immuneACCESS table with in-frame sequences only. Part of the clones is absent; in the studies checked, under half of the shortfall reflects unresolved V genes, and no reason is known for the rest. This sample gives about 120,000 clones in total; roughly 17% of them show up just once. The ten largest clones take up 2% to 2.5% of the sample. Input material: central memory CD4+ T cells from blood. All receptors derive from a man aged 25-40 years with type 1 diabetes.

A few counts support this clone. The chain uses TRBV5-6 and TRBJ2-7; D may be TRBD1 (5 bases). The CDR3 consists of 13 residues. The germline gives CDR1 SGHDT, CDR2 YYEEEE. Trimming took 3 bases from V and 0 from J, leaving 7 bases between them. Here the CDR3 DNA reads TGTGCCAGCAGCTCGACAGCCTCCTACGAGCAGTACTTC. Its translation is CASSSTASYEQYF. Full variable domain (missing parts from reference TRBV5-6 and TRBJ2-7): DAGVTQSPTHLIKTRGQQVTLRCSPKSGHDTVSWYQQALGQGPQFIFQYYEEEERQRGNFPDRFSGHQFPNYSSELNVNALLLGDSALYLCASSSTASYEQYFGPGTRLTVT.

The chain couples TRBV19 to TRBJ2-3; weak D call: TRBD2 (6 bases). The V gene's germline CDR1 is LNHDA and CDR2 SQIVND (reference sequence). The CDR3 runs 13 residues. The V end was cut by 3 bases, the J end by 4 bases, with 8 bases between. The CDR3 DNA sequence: TGTGCCAGTAGTATTGGGAGGCCAGATACGCAGTATTTT. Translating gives CASSIGRPDTQYF. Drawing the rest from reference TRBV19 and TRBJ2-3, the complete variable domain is DGGITQSPKYLFRKEGQNVTLSCEQNLNHDAMYWYRQDPGQGLRLIYYSQIVNDFQKGDIAEGYSVSREKKESFPLTVTSAQKNPTAFYLCASSIGRPDTQYFGPGTRLTVL.

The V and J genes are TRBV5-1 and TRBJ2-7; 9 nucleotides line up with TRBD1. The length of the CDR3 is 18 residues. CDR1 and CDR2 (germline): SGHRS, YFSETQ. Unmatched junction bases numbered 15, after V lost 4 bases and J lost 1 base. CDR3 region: CASSPGPGTGTGSYEQYF. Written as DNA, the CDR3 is TGCGCCAGCAGCCCGGGTCCCGGGACAGGGACTGGATCCTACGAGCAGTACTTC.

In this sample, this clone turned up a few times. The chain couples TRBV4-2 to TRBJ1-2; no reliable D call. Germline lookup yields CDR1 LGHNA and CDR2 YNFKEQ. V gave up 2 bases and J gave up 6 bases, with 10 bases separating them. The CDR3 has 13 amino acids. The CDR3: CASSQSGGDGYTF. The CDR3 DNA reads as TGTGCCAGCAGCCAATCGGGCGGAGATGGCTACACCTTC.

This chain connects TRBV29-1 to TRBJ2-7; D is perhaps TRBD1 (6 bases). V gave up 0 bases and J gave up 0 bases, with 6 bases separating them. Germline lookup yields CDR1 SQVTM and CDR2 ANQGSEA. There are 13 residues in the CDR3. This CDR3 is CSVEEDSSYEQYF. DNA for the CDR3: TGCAGCGTTGAAGAGGACAGCTCCTACGAGCAGTACTTC.

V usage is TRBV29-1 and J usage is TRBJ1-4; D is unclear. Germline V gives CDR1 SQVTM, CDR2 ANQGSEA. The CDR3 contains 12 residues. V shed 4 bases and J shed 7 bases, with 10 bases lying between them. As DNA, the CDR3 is TGCAGCGTTGGCGAGTTTTTTGAAAAACTGTTTTTT. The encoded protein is CSVGEFFEKLFF.

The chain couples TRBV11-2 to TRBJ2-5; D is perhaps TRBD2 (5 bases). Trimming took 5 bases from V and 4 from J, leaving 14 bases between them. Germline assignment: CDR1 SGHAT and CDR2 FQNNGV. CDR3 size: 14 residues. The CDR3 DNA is TGTGCCAGCAGCCCCAGGACTGCCGCAGAGACCCAGTACTTC. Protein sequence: CASSPRTAAETQYF.

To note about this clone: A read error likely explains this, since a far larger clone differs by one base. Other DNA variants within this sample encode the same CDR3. CDR3 nucleotides: TGCGCCAGCAGCCACGGGGCCGGAAGCTCTGGGGCCAACGTCCTGACTTTC. Amino acid sequence: CASSHGAGSSGANVLTF. V gene TRBV4-3 combines with J gene TRBJ2-6; D is tentatively TRBD1 or TRBD2 (5 bases each). This CDR3 contains 17 residues. CDR1 is LGHNA and CDR2 is YSLEER in the germline V gene. V gave up 3 bases and J gave up 0 bases, with 12 bases separating them.

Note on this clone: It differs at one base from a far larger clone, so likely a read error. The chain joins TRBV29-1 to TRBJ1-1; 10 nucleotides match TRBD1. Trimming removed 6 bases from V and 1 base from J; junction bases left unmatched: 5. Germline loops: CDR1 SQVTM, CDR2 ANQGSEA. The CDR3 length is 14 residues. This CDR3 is CSVPTGGKNTEAFF. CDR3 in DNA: TGCAGCGTACCGACAGGGGGCAAGAACACTGAAGCTTTCTTT.

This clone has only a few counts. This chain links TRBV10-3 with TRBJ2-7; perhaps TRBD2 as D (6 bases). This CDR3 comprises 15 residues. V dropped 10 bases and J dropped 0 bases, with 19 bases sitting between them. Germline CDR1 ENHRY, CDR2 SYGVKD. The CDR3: CASKPGTSSSYEQYF. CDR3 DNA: TGTGCCAGCAAACCCGGGACTTCAAGCTCCTACGAGCAGTACTTC.

CDR3: CASSLDTSQDTQYF. In DNA, the CDR3 is TGTGCCAGCAGCTTGGATACTAGCCAAGATACGCAGTATTTT. The chain is built from TRBV5-4 and TRBJ2-3; tentative D call: TRBD2 (6 bases). Looked up from germline, CDR1 is SGHNT and CDR2 is YYREEE (reference sequence). V lost 0 bases, J lost 5 bases, and 10 bases lay in between. The CDR3 covers 14 residues. The complete variable domain, with remaining parts taken from reference TRBV5-4 and TRBJ2-3, reads ETGVTQSPTHLIKTRGQQVTLRCSSQSGHNTVSWYQQALGQGPQFIFQYYREEENGRGNFPPRFSGLQFPNYSSELNVNALELDDSALYLCASSLDTSQDTQYFGPGTRLTVL.

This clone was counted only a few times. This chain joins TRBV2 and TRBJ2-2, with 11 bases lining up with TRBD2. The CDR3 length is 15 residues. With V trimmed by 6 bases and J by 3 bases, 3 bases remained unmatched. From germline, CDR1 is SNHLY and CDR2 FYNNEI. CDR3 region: CASRQLAGDTGELFF. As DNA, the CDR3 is TGTGCCAGCAGGCAACTAGCGGGGGACACCGGGGAGCTGTTTTTT.

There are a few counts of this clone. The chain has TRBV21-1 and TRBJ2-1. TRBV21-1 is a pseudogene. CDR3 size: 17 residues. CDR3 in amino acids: CASSKGCQFLSYNEQFF. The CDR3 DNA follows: TGTGCCAGCAGCAAAGGATGCCAATTCCTCTCCTACAATGAGCAGTTCTTC.

CDR3 coding DNA: TGTGCCAGCAGCCATGACAGGGGGGGCCCCTACGAGCAGTACTTC. It codes for CASSHDRGGPYEQYF. The chain combines TRBV4-2 with TRBJ2-7; 9 positions match TRBD1. This CDR3 region has 15 residues. The V segment lost 3 bases and the J segment 2 bases; nucleotides outside the gene matches: 5. Germline V gene sequence: CDR1 LGHNA, CDR2 YNFKEQ.